The 29 T cell receptor beta chains below all came from one sample that was sequenced in a study of blood T cell repertoires in COVID-19. Produced via immunoSEQ multiplex PCR; TCRdb's table is partial and in-frame only. Of roughly 72,000 clones listed, approximately 90% are singletons. The material sequenced was peripheral blood. The receptors were sampled from a human donor in a cohort sampled during active COVID-19.

V and J are TRBV13 and TRBJ2-7; D may be TRBD1 (6 bases). Per germline, CDR1 PRHDT and CDR2 FYEKMQ (reference sequence). The CDR3 totals 15 residues. V was clipped by 4 bases and J by 0 bases, with 13 bases between them. The CDR3 region has the DNA TGTGCCAGCAGCTCACAGGGTAGACTCTCCTACGAGCAGTACTTC. It encodes CASSSQGRLSYEQYF.

The chain joins TRBV11-2 to TRBJ2-4, with 11 nucleotides matching TRBD2. Per the germline V gene, CDR1 is SGHAT and CDR2 is FQNNGV. The V and J ends lost 3 bases and 4 bases, in that order; junction bases with no gene match: 5. This CDR3 is built from 16 residues. The CDR3 region has the DNA TGTGCCAGCAGCTTTAGCGGGGGGGGGTCTAAAAACATTCAGTACTTC. Its protein is CASSFSGGGSKNIQYF.

The CDR3 spells CASSLTLEETQYF. DNA of the CDR3: TGTGCCAGCTCCCTTACTCTAGAAGAGACCCAGTACTTC. V usage is TRBV18 and J usage is TRBJ2-5; D gene ambiguous. Looked up from germline, CDR1 is KGHSH and CDR2 is LQKENI. V was clipped by 6 bases and J by 3 bases, with 11 bases between them. The CDR3 spans 13 residues.

The rearrangement joins TRBV21-1 to TRBJ2-7; the table calls TRBD2, which could not be checked here. TRBV21-1 is classified as a pseudogene. CDR3 length: 19 residues. The CDR3, as DNA: TGTGCCAGCAGCCCTCCTGTCCTGGGGGGGGACGGATTTACATGGGAGCAGTACTTC. This codes for CASSPPVLGGDGFTWEQYF.

Of note for this clone: Other DNA sequences of this sample code for an identical CDR3. The chain joins TRBV28 to TRBJ1-2; D is undetermined. Per the germline V gene, CDR1 is MDHEN and CDR2 is SYDVKM. The germline V and J ends were trimmed by 6 bases and 1 base, with 9 bases remaining between them. The CDR3 is made up of 13 amino acids. For the CDR3, the DNA is TGTGCCAGCAGCCCCCCGTATAACTATGGCTACACCTTC. Protein sequence: CASSPPYNYGYTF.

The J gene is TRBJ1-2, the V gene TRBV7-2, with a weak D call TRBD1 (5 bases). Germline CDR1 reads SGHTA; CDR2 reads FQGNSA. The CDR3 is made up of 14 amino acids. Trimming pared 5 bases from V and 8 bases from J, leaving 18 bases between. The CDR3 sequence: CASSPMGRAGGYTF. For the CDR3, the DNA is TGTGCCAGCAGCCCTATGGGCAGGGCGGGAGGCTACACCTTC. Looking up the rest from reference TRBV7-2 and TRBJ1-2 gives the full variable domain: GAGVSQSPSNKVTEKGKDVELRCDPISGHTALYWYRQSLGQGLEFLIYFQGNSAPDKSGLPSDRFSAERTGGSVSTLTIQRTQQEDSAVYLCASSPMGRAGGYTFGSGTRLTVV.

The gene calls are TRBV15 and TRBJ1-5; tentative D call: TRBD1 (6 bases). The CDR3 has 14 residues. Germline V gene data show CDR1 as LNHNV and CDR2 as YYDKDF (reference sequence). V shed 4 bases and J shed 7 bases, with 14 bases lying between them. This CDR3 reads CATSKGGGTQPQHF. DNA of the CDR3: TGTGCCACCAGCAAGGGGGGAGGGACGCAGCCCCAGCATTTT.

This clone has only one observation. This sequence joins TRBV25-1 and TRBJ2-7; no firm D call. The ends were cut back, 6 bases at V and 12 bases at J, with 15 bases in the middle. The CDR3 loop spans 11 amino acids. Germline V gives CDR1 MGHDK, CDR2 SYGVNS. CDR3 sequence (DNA): TGTGCCAGCAGCCCAGGTGGGTACCGGTACTTC. Amino acids: CASSPGGYRYF.

The rearrangement uses TRBV11-2 and TRBJ1-6; no firm D call. Germline V gene lookup returns CDR1 SGHAT and CDR2 FQNNGV. Deletions cut 1 base from V and 5 bases from J, with 6 bases between. This CDR3 has 14 residues. The CDR3 nucleotides are TGTGCCAGCAGCTTAGTAACAGATAATTCACCCCTCCACTTT. Amino acid sequence: CASSLVTDNSPLHF.

The chain is built from TRBV29-1 and TRBJ1-4; weak D call: TRBD1 (5 bases). CDR3 size: 13 residues. Germline CDR1 and CDR2: SQVTM and ANQGSEA. The ends were cut back, 6 bases at V and 8 bases at J, with 16 bases in the middle. CDR3: CSVAGTLGEKLFF. CDR3 coding DNA: TGCAGCGTCGCCGGGACTTTGGGGGAAAAACTGTTTTTT.

This clone was observed once. This chain joins TRBV18 and TRBJ2-7, with 7 bases identical to TRBD1. The CDR3 length is 16 residues. In germline, CDR1 is KGHSH, CDR2 LQKENI. V shed 4 bases, J shed 4 bases, and the junction held 13 bases outside the gene matches. The DNA of the CDR3 is TGTGCCAGCTCACTTCTCCCCGGGACAGAGATTTACGAGCAGTACTTC. This codes for CASSLLPGTEIYEQYF.

The chain joins TRBV19 to TRBJ1-1, with 9 nucleotides matching TRBD1. Germline values: CDR1 LNHDA, CDR2 SQIVND (reference sequence). With V trimmed by 6 bases and J by 4 bases, 6 bases remained unmatched. The CDR3 spans 14 residues. The DNA for the CDR3 is TGTGCCAGTAGATCCGGGACAGGGTTCACTGAAGCTTTCTTT. This translates into CASRSGTGFTEAFF.

Remarks on this clone: Only one base separates this from a far larger clonotype, so it likely reflects a read error. The sample carries other DNA sequences with the same CDR3. The chain joins TRBV12-3 or TRBV12-4 to TRBJ2-7; no clear D. The V and J ends lost 5 bases and 4 bases respectively, with 9 bases between them. This CDR3 has 12 residues. Written as DNA, the CDR3 is TGTGCCAGCAGTCCTGGGCAGTACGAGCAGTACTTC. It specifies CASSPGQYEQYF.

The CDR3 coding sequence is TGTGCCAGCAGCTTAGGGGTCGGGGGGGCCCCCAAAAACATTCAGTACTTC. This codes for CASSLGVGGAPKNIQYF. The rearrangement joins TRBV7-2 to TRBJ2-4, with 8 bases fitting TRBD2. CDR1 is SGHTA and CDR2 is FQGNSA in the germline V gene. After removal of 1 base from V and 2 bases from J, the junction contained 7 bases not matched to a gene. This CDR3 is built from 17 residues. The full variable domain, rest sourced from reference TRBV7-2 and TRBJ2-4, is GAGVSQSPSNKVTEKGKDVELRCDPISGHTALYWYRQSLGQGLEFLIYFQGNSAPDKSGLPSDRFSAERTGGSVSTLTIQRTQQEDSAVYLCASSLGVGGAPKNIQYFGAGTRLSVL.

CDR3 region: CASSPRDSETQYF. DNA of the CDR3: TGTGCCAGCAGCCCGAGGGATTCGGAGACCCAGTACTTC. V gene TRBV7-9 combines with J gene TRBJ2-5; D might be TRBD2 (5 bases). This CDR3 spans 13 amino acids. V dropped 5 bases and J dropped 5 bases, with 12 bases sitting between them. Germline V CDR1 and CDR2: SEHNR, FQNEAQ (reference sequence).

The rearrangement joins TRBV27 to TRBJ2-7; TRBD2 is a possible D gene (6 bases). Germline lookup yields CDR1 MNHEY and CDR2 SMNVEV (reference sequence). Trimming cost V 5 bases and J 3 bases, with 11 bases left between them. The CDR3 loop spans 13 amino acids. The CDR3 loop is CASSRLGGYEQYF. The CDR3 DNA reads as TGTGCCAGCAGTCGCCTGGGAGGCTACGAGCAGTACTTC.

The chain links TRBV27 to TRBJ1-1; weak D call: TRBD1 (5 bases). Trimming shortened V by 8 bases and J by 0 bases, and 19 bases separated the two germline ends. The V gene's germline CDR1 is MNHEY and CDR2 SMNVEV (reference sequence). The CDR3 spans 16 residues. For the CDR3, the DNA is TGTGCCAGCGCGGGAGGGGCAGGCGAAATGAACACTGAAGCTTTCTTT. Its protein is CASAGGAGEMNTEAFF.

The chain combines TRBV4-3 with TRBJ2-7; tentatively, D is TRBD2 (6 bases). The germline gives CDR1 LGHNA, CDR2 YSLEER. Trimming pared 0 bases from V and 3 bases from J, leaving 12 bases between. The CDR3 is 15 residues long. DNA of the CDR3: TGCGCCAGCAGCCAAGAAGGGGCGGGAAGCTACGAGCAGTACTTC. Translated: CASSQEGAGSYEQYF.

The chain links TRBV19 to TRBJ2-7; 9 bases are a match to TRBD1. The CDR3 is made up of 14 amino acids. Germline values: CDR1 LNHDA, CDR2 SQIVND (reference sequence). V was pared by 5 bases and J by 5 bases, with 7 bases of the junction left unmatched. Here the CDR3 DNA reads TGTGCCAGTAGTTCAACCGGGACAGGGAACGAGCAGTACTTC. Its translation: CASSSTGTGNEQYF.

The chain couples TRBV19 to TRBJ2-7; perhaps TRBD2 as D (6 bases). Looked up from germline, CDR1 is LNHDA and CDR2 is SQIVND (reference sequence). The CDR3 loop spans 13 amino acids. V lost 8 bases and J lost 0, with 11 bases in between. The CDR3 nucleotides are TGTGCCAGTGCGGGACTTAACTCCTACGAGCAGTACTTC. Its protein product is CASAGLNSYEQYF.

This clone was seen more than once but under ten times. The chain has TRBV10-1 and TRBJ2-7; 7 bases align to TRBD2. V was pared by 3 bases and J by 2 bases, with 4 bases of the junction left unmatched. The CDR3 runs to 14 residues. From germline, CDR1 is WNHNN and CDR2 SYGVQD (reference sequence). The CDR3: CASSESGKTYEQYF. In DNA, the CDR3 is TGCGCCAGCAGTGAAAGCGGGAAAACCTACGAGCAGTACTTC.

V gene TRBV18 combines with J gene TRBJ2-5, with D hard to call. This CDR3 spans 14 amino acids. V was clipped by 2 bases and J by 3 bases, with 10 bases between them. CDR1 is KGHSH, CDR2 LQKENI, per germline. The CDR3 protein is CASSPAKQEETQYF. The CDR3 nucleotides are TGTGCCAGCTCACCAGCCAAGCAAGAAGAGACCCAGTACTTC.

The CDR3 protein is CASSLARTVSYEQYF. The CDR3 nucleotides are TGTGCCAGCAGCTTGGCCAGGACAGTTTCCTACGAGCAGTACTTC. The J gene is TRBJ2-7, the V gene TRBV5-4, with D possibly TRBD1 on 6 matching bases. The length of the CDR3 is 15 residues. The ends were cut back, 0 bases at V and 1 base at J, with 11 bases in the middle. From germline, CDR1 is SGHNT and CDR2 YYREEE (reference sequence).

The table lists this clone with a count of one. This sequence joins TRBV3-1 (or the pseudogene TRBV3-2) and TRBJ2-7; tentatively, D is TRBD2 (6 bases). V lost 2 bases and J lost 5, with 16 bases in between. Germline V lookup: CDR1 LGHDT, CDR2 YNNKEL (reference sequence). This CDR3 is 15 amino acids long. CDR3 in DNA: TGTGCCAGCAGCCAAAATAGCGGAACCCGCGACGAGCAGTACTTC. Its translation: CASSQNSGTRDEQYF.

The genes are TRBV18 and TRBJ1-1, with unresolved D. The V gene lost 6 bases and the J gene lost 0 bases, with 5 bases spanning the gap. The CDR3 contains 12 residues. Germline V CDR1 and CDR2: KGHSH, LQKENI. The CDR3 sequence is CASSTMNTEAFF. CDR3 DNA sequence: TGTGCCAGCTCCACAATGAACACTGAAGCTTTCTTT.

The genes are TRBV19 and TRBJ1-6, with 8 positions matching TRBD1. Trimming took 4 bases from V and 3 from J; bases not matched to a gene: 2. Germline V lookup: CDR1 LNHDA, CDR2 SQIVND (reference sequence). This CDR3 region has 15 residues. This CDR3 is CASSTTGGYNSPLHF. CDR3 coding DNA: TGTGCCAGTAGTACCACAGGGGGCTATAATTCACCCCTCCACTTT. The complete variable domain, with remaining parts taken from reference TRBV19 and TRBJ1-6, reads DGGITQSPKYLFRKEGQNVTLSCEQNLNHDAMYWYRQDPGQGLRLIYYSQIVNDFQKGDIAEGYSVSREKKESFPLTVTSAQKNPTAFYLCASSTTGGYNSPLHFGNGTRLTVT.

The rearrangement joins TRBV6-5 to TRBJ1-5; 9 bases line up with TRBD1. V was clipped by 6 bases and J by 6 bases; unmatched bases: 9. The CDR3 extends over 15 amino acids. Germline CDR1 MNHEY, CDR2 SVGAGI. In nucleotides, the CDR3 is TGTGCCAGCAGACCGGACAGGGGAGTAGGTCAGCCCCAGCATTTT. Translating gives CASRPDRGVGQPQHF.

The chain employs TRBV5-8 and TRBJ1-5; the D gene is possibly TRBD1 (6 bases). In germline, CDR1 is SGHTS, CDR2 YDEGEE. With 5 bases removed from V and 3 bases from J, the gap between germline ends came to 15 bases. The CDR3 is 15 amino acids. CDR3 DNA: TGTGCCAGCAGATCCGGACAGAGGGTCAATCAGCCCCAGCATTTT. Translating it yields CASRSGQRVNQPQHF.

The V call is TRBV10-1, the J call TRBJ2-5; 7 positions match TRBD1. Germline-derived CDR1 and CDR2 are WNHNN and SYGVQD (reference sequence). The CDR3 consists of 14 residues. The trim removed 3 bases at V and 6 bases at J, leaving 7 bases unmatched. CDR3 loop: CASSDEAGGKTQYF. In nucleotides, the CDR3 is TGCGCCAGCAGTGATGAGGCAGGGGGAAAGACCCAGTACTTC.